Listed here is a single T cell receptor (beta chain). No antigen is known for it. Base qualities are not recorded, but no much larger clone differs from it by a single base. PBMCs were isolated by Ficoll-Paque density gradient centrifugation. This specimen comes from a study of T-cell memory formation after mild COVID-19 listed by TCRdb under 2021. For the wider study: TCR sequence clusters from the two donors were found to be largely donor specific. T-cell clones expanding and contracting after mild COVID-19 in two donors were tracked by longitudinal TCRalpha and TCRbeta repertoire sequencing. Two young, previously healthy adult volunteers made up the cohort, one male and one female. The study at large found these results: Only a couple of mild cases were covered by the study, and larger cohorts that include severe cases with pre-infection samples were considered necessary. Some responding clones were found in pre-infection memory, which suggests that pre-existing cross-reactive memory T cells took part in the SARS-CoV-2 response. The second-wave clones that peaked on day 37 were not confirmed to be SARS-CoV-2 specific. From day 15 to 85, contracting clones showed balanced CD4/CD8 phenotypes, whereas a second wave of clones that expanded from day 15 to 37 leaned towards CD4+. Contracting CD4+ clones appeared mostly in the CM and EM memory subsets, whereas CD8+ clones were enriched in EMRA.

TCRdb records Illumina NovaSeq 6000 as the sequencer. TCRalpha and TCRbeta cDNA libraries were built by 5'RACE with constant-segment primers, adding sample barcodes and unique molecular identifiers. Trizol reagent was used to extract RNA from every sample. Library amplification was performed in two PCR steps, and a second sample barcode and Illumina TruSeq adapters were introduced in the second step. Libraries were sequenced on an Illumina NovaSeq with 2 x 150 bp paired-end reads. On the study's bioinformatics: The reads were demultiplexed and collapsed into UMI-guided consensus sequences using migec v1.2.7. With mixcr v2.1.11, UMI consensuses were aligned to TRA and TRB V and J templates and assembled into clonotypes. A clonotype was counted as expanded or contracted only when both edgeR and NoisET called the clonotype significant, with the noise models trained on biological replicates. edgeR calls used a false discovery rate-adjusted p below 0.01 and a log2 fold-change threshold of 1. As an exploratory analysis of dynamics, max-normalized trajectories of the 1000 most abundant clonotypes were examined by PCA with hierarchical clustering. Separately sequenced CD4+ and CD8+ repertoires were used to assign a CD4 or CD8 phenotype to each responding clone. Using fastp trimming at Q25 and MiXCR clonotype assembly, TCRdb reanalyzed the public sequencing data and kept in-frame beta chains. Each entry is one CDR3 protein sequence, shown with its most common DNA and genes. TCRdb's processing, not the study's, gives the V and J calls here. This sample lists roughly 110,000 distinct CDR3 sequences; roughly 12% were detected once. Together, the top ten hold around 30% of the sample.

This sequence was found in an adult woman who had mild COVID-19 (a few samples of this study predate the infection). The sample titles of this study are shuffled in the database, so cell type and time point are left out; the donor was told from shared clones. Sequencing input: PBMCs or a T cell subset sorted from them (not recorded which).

The CDR3 has the sequence CSARDRDLWGGELFF. DNA sequence: TGCAGTGCTAGAGACCGGGACCTGTGGGGCGGGGAGCTGTTTTTT. The chain was built from TRBV20-1 and TRBJ2-2, with the D call perhaps TRBD1 or TRBD2, each one matching 5 bases. Spanning cysteine to phenylalanine, the CDR3 consists of 15 amino acids. The read is trimmed to its CDR3 DNA, 45 bases read in frame from base 1. V is cut by 0 bases and J by 7 bases, and the space between the germline ends is 15 bases. The CDR1 and CDR2 encoded by the germline V gene (reference sequence) are DFQATT and SNEGSKA.